This passage covers 17 T cell receptor beta chains from one sample sequenced in a study of blood T cell repertoires in COVID-19. Assay: immunoSEQ multiplex PCR; the TCRdb copy retains only in-frame clones and omits some. The sample contains 350,000 to 500,000 clones, roughly 84% of which appear only once. Sequenced sample: PBMCs or T cells enriched from blood (not recorded which). Source of these receptors: a woman younger than 30 who had been exposed to COVID-19.

This chain uses TRBV4-1 with TRBJ2-3; the D is unclear. The CDR3 has 15 residues. CDR1 is MGHRA and CDR2 is YSYEKL in the germline V gene. The ends were cut back, 0 bases at V and 1 base at J, with 8 bases in the middle. This CDR3 reads CASSQESARTDTQYF. The DNA of the CDR3 is TGCGCCAGCAGCCAAGAAAGCGCCCGCACAGATACGCAGTATTTT.

This sequence joins TRBV6-1 and TRBJ2-7; 7 bases align to TRBD1. Per germline, CDR1 MNHNS and CDR2 SASEGT. The CDR3 extends over 13 amino acids. V shed 5 bases, J shed 7 bases, and the junction held 8 bases outside the gene matches. The CDR3, as DNA: TGTGCCAGCAGTAAATCGACAGGGTTAGAGCAGTACTTC. Translation gives CASSKSTGLEQYF.

The V call is TRBV11-2, the J call TRBJ1-2; TRBD1 matches at 8 bases. V gave up 2 bases and J gave up 4 bases; unmatched junction bases: 3. The germline V gene encodes CDR1 SGHAT and CDR2 FQNNGV. The CDR3 consists of 14 residues. The CDR3 sequence is CASSLLGTGYGYTF. CDR3 coding DNA: TGTGCCAGCAGCTTACTCGGGACAGGCTATGGCTACACCTTC. The full variable domain, completed using reference TRBV11-2 and TRBJ1-2, is EAGVAQSPRYKIIEKRQSVAFWCNPISGHATLYWYQQILGQGPKLLIQFQNNGVVDDSQLPKDRFSAERLKGVDSTLKIQPAKLEDSAVYLCASSLLGTGYGYTFGSGTRLTVV.

The chain couples TRBV28 to TRBJ1-1; TRBD1 agrees at 7 bases. The V and J ends lost 9 bases and 5 bases, in that order; junction bases with no gene match: 12. This CDR3 is 14 amino acids long. Germline V gene data show CDR1 as MDHEN and CDR2 as SYDVKM. The CDR3 region is CASSPTGTRTEAFF. CDR3 DNA sequence: TGTGCCAGTTCACCGACAGGGACGAGGACTGAAGCTTTCTTT.

The chain is built from TRBV7-2 and TRBJ2-5; a possible D gene is TRBD1 (6 bases). Germline values: CDR1 SGHTA, CDR2 FQGNSA. With 5 bases removed from V and 9 bases from J, the gap between germline ends came to 16 bases. This CDR3 is built from 13 residues. The CDR3 reads CASSGRQVEAQYF. DNA of the CDR3: TGTGCCAGCAGCGGCCGACAGGTTGAGGCCCAGTACTTC.

The rearrangement uses TRBV2 and TRBJ2-7; 7 bases are shared with TRBD1. Germline loops: CDR1 SNHLY, CDR2 FYNNEI. J was trimmed by 7 bases and V by 8 bases; bases with no gene match: 17. This CDR3 comprises 15 residues. The CDR3 reads CASGRRAGGFGEQYF. CDR3 in DNA: TGTGCCAGCGGTCGCAGGGCAGGGGGTTTCGGGGAGCAGTACTTC.

This clone was recorded a few times. The chain combines TRBV5-1 with TRBJ1-3; D remains unclear. The V gene lost 3 bases and the J gene lost 0 bases, with 13 bases spanning the gap. The CDR3 extends over 16 amino acids. Germline V CDR1 and CDR2: SGHRS, YFSETQ. In DNA, the CDR3 is TGCGCCAGCAGCTCGGGTGGAGCACCCTCTGGAAACACCATATATTTT. This gives the protein CASSSGGAPSGNTIYF.

This chain's CDR3 is CASRLAGAQGYGYTF. The CDR3 region has the DNA TGTGCCAGCAGGCTAGCGGGGGCGCAGGGCTATGGCTACACCTTC. This chain links TRBV28 with TRBJ1-2, with D possibly being TRBD1 (6 bases). The V end was cut by 6 bases, the J end by 4 bases, with 18 bases between. Germline V lookup: CDR1 MDHEN, CDR2 SYDVKM. CDR3 size: 15 residues.

The rearrangement uses TRBV7-2 and TRBJ2-7; 8 bases match TRBD2. The CDR3 has 18 amino acids. In germline, CDR1 is SGHTA, CDR2 FQGNSA. J lost 0 bases, V lost 5 bases, and 15 bases had no gene match. The CDR3 coding sequence is TGTGCCAGCAGCGTCGGGACTAGGCTCGCCCGGAGCTCCTACGAGCAGTACTTC. Its translation: CASSVGTRLARSSYEQYF.

The rearrangement links TRBV6-5 to TRBJ2-7, with D possibly TRBD2 on 5 matching bases. CDR3 length: 13 residues. Germline V gene data show CDR1 as MNHEY and CDR2 as SVGAGI. V was trimmed by 5 bases and J by 7 bases, leaving 15 bases between them. CDR3 amino acids: CASSLLGTREQYF. CDR3 nucleotide sequence: TGTGCCAGCAGTCTACTAGGAACGAGGGAGCAGTACTTC.

The rearrangement links TRBV28 to TRBJ2-7, with 12 positions matching TRBD2. Trimming at V came to 5 bases and at J to 2 bases, leaving 13 bases not matched to a gene. Germline V CDR1 and CDR2: MDHEN, SYDVKM. This CDR3 has 18 amino acids. CDR3: CASSTPGLAGARTYEQYF. CDR3 coding DNA: TGTGCCAGCAGTACCCCGGGACTAGCGGGCGCAAGAACCTACGAGCAGTACTTC. The whole variable domain, filled in from reference TRBV28 and TRBJ2-7, reads DVKVTQSSRYLVKRTGEKVFLECVQDMDHENMFWYRQDPGLGLRLIYFSYDVKMKEKGDIPEGYSVSREKKERFSLILESASTNQTSMYLCASSTPGLAGARTYEQYFGPGTRLTVT.

The chain links TRBV9 to TRBJ2-1; TRBD2 matches at 11 bases. The J segment lost 5 bases and the V segment lost 3 bases, leaving 4 bases of the junction unmatched. Germline lookup yields CDR1 SGDLS and CDR2 YYNGEE. This CDR3 has 15 amino acids. CDR3 sequence: CASSDSGGVDNEQFF. The CDR3 region has the DNA TGTGCCAGCAGCGATAGCGGGGGGGTCGACAATGAGCAGTTCTTC.

The chain has TRBV24-1 and TRBJ1-2; D not resolved. The CDR3 is 11 residues long. V was clipped by 6 bases and J by 5 bases, with 6 bases between them. Germline CDR1 KGHDR, CDR2 SFDVKD. This CDR3 reads CATSNAYGYTF. In nucleotides, the CDR3 is TGTGCCACCAGTAACGCGTATGGCTACACCTTC.

The chain couples TRBV29-1 to TRBJ2-4; 10 nucleotides align to TRBD2. Trimming at V came to 4 bases and at J to 8 bases, leaving 8 bases not matched to a gene. CDR1 is SQVTM and CDR2 is ANQGSEA in the germline V gene. This CDR3 contains 14 residues. The CDR3 protein is CSVAEREGRYIQYF. The CDR3 region has the DNA TGCAGCGTTGCGGAGCGGGAGGGCCGATACATTCAGTACTTC.

CDR3 residues: CASSPAGGSGETQYF. CDR3 DNA sequence: TGTGCCAGCAGCCCAGCGGGGGGCTCCGGAGAGACCCAGTACTTC. The genes are TRBV9 and TRBJ2-5, with 9 nucleotides matching TRBD2. The CDR3 sequence is 15 residues long. Germline V gene data show CDR1 as SGDLS and CDR2 as YYNGEE. The trim removed 4 bases at V and 4 bases at J, leaving 8 bases unmatched.

This chain uses TRBV20-1 with TRBJ1-4; TRBD1 is a possible D gene (6 bases). Germline-derived CDR1 and CDR2 are DFQATT and SNEGSKA (reference sequence). The ends were cut back, 3 bases at V and 0 bases at J, with 17 bases in the middle. This CDR3 region has 17 residues. In DNA, the CDR3 is TGCAGTGCTAGTTCCGGGACACCGGTTGCAACTAATGAAAAACTGTTTTTT. Its translation is CSASSGTPVATNEKLFF.

The V and J genes are TRBV7-9 and TRBJ2-1, with a weak D call TRBD1 (6 bases). The CDR3 extends over 16 amino acids. Per germline, CDR1 SEHNR and CDR2 FQNEAQ (reference sequence). V was shortened by 5 bases and J by 7 bases, with 21 bases between the two germline ends. CDR3 nucleotides: TGTGCCAGCAGCAGACAAAGATACATACAGGGAAATGAGCAGTTCTTC. Encoded protein: CASSRQRYIQGNEQFF.